This TCR beta chain was found in a study of T-cell memory formation after mild COVID-19. About the research overall: The two donors had largely donor-specific TCR clusters. General observations from the study: The appearance of some responding clones in pre-infection memory suggested that cross-reactive memory joined. A second wave expanding day 15 to 37 was CD4+-biased; contracting clones were balanced.

The CDR3 is 15 residues long. V shed 3 bases and J 3 bases; nucleotides not matched to a gene: 8. Germline lookup yields CDR1 MNHNS and CDR2 SASEGT. TCRdb re-called the 5' RACE reads through MiXCR, storing one row per CDR3 protein. The profile shows about 440,000 distinct CDR3 sequences, about 20% of them singletons. With respect to this clonotype: Its antigen is still unknown.

Sample: PBMCs or a T cell subset sorted from them (not recorded which). This chain connects TRBV6-1 to TRBJ2-7; 7 bases map to TRBD1. This clonotype originated in an adult woman who had mild COVID-19 (a few samples of this study predate the infection). Cell type and time point are not known. The CDR3 region is CASSEDRRIFYEQYF. For the CDR3, the DNA is TGTGCCAGCAGTGAGGACAGGAGGATCTTCTACGAGCAGTACTTC.